Detailed here is one T cell receptor (beta chain). The clone's antigen remains unknown. At one of its ends the junction is not consistent with the germline gene, which may arise from a read error. The iRepertoire nested amplicon-rescue multiplex PCR (arm-PCR) platform was used to amplify TCR alpha and beta CDR3 regions from RNA. For one-step reverse transcription and amplification, roughly 100-450 ng of tissue mRNA or PBMC total RNA was used as input. Following bead purification, Illumina adapters were added through a secondary multiplex PCR, and the libraries were then gel-purified between 200 and 400 bp. The libraries contained internal 6-nucleotide barcodes that were used for demultiplexing. Sequencing of the libraries was done on an Illumina MiSeq using 2x220 or 2x250 nucleotide paired-end reads. The study's processing was this. Paired reads were merged using FLASH 1.2.11 and were aligned to the GRCh37 human genome using BWA-MEM, after which TRA and TRB reads were extracted. An IMGT-derived reference of cassette sequences and CDR3 motifs, with pseudogenes included, was used for V and J assignment. Reads were translated in three frames, and productive CDR3s were defined as those with a C...FGXG motif and no stop codons. Clonotypes were defined as unique combinations of V-J cassette pair and CDR3 amino acid sequence. Reads were filtered by Hamming distance, thresholded by each sample's sequence error rate in mapped regions. Clones were called with MiXCR by TCRdb after fastp trimmed the public reads at Q25, and only in-frame beta chains were retained. Records with the same CDR3 protein are collapsed into one entry carrying the most frequent genes and DNA. TCRdb's processing, not the authors', yielded these V and J calls. The sample table contains about 180,000 distinct CDR3 sequences; only one count was recorded for roughly two fifths of them. The ten largest account for 5% to 5.5% of the sample.

This sample stems from a study of glioma-infiltrating T cells (dated by TCRdb to about 2016). With regard to the full study: Sequencing of TCR alpha- and beta-chain repertoires was performed on glioma tissue, on non-neoplastic brain tissue, and on matched peripheral blood mononuclear cells. Three low-grade glioma patients, 7 or 8 primary glioblastoma patients and three non-glioma patients contributing non-neoplastic brain tissue were included in the paired cohort. To measure how far tissue and blood T-cell populations diverged, each tissue-infiltrating repertoire was compared against the peripheral blood repertoire of the same patient. Overall results and qualifications from the work: In non-neoplastic patients, VJ-independent divergence between tissue and blood fell below expectation, whereas in all gliomas, and especially in low-grade gliomas, the divergence rose above expectation. Group comparisons were based on small numbers of patients: three non-neoplastic, three low-grade glioma and eight glioblastoma patients. Only a very small number of CDR3 sequences turned up in both tissue and blood, a result put down to high CDR3 diversity combined with limited sampling.

Via the germline V gene (reference sequence), CDR1 is DFQATT and CDR2 SNEGSKA. From the cysteine through the phenylalanine, the CDR3 covers 11 amino acids. The sequence is cut down to CDR3 DNA, 33 bases in frame from base 1. The chain joins TRBV20-1 to TRBJ2-1; the D gene is perhaps TRBD2, on 5 matching bases. This TCR derives from a human donor with low-grade glioma or glioblastoma, undergoing nonglioma brain surgery, or in good health (not recorded which). The sample taken for sequencing was glioma tissue, nonneoplastic brain tissue, or PBMCs (not recorded which). The base sequence is TGCAGTGCTGGTCCGGGGAATCAGCATTTCTTC. Translated, it reads CSAGPGNQHFF.